The subject of this entry is one T cell receptor (beta chain). The assay was immunoSEQ multiplex PCR, and TCRdb's table has in-frame clones only and misses some. The sample lists around 280,000 clones; around 84% were seen once. V lost 3 bases to trimming and J lost 0 bases; unmatched junction nucleotides: 4. CDR3 size: 15 residues. Germline V gene lookup returns CDR1 MDHEN and CDR2 SYDVKM. This record belongs to a study of blood T cell repertoires in COVID-19. Looking at the study overall: Acute and convalescent COVID-19 samples came from the United States, Italy and Spain. Sample material is recorded as cDNA or gDNA derived from T cells, B-cell-depleted T cells, or PBMCs.

The chain uses TRBV28 and TRBJ2-7; 8 nucleotides agree with TRBD2. This TCR derives from a man between 65 and 85 years old with acute or convalescent COVID-19. Sequencing input: peripheral blood. The CDR3 spells CASSFRGGVSYEQYF. The CDR3 nucleotides are TGTGCCAGCAGTTTCCGGGGGGGAGTCTCCTACGAGCAGTACTTC.